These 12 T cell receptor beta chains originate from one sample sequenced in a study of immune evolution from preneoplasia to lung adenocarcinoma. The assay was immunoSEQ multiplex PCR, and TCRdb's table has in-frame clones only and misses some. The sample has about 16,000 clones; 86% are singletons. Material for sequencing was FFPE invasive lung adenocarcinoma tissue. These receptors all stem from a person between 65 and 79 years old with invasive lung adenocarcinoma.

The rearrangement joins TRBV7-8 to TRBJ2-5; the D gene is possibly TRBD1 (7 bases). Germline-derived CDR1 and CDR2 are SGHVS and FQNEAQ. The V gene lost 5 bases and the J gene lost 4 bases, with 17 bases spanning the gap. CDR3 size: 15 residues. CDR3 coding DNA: TGTGCCAGCAGCCCCGGAGGGGGCAGCGGAGAGACCCAGTACTTC. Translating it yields CASSPGGGSGETQYF.

Here the CDR3 reads CASSFGRGINYGYTF. As DNA, the CDR3 is TGTGCCAGCAGTTTTGGCAGGGGGATAAACTATGGCTACACCTTC. The chain uses TRBV27 and TRBJ1-2, with 7 bases identical to TRBD1. V lost 3 bases to trimming and J lost 2 bases; unmatched junction nucleotides: 6. The CDR3 sequence is 15 residues long. CDR1 MNHEY and CDR2 SMNVEV come from the germline V gene (reference sequence).

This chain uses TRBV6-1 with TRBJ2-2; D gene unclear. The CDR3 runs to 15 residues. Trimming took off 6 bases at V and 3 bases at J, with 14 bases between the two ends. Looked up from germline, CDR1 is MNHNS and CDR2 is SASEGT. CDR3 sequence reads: CASRVMGSHTGELFF. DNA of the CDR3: TGTGCCAGCAGGGTCATGGGGTCACACACCGGGGAGCTGTTTTTT.

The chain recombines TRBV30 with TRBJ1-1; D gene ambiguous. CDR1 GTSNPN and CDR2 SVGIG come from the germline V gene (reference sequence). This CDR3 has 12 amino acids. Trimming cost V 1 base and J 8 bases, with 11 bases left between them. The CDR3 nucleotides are TGTGCCTGGAGTGGAGGGTGGGTCGAAGCTTTCTTT. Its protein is CAWSGGWVEAFF.

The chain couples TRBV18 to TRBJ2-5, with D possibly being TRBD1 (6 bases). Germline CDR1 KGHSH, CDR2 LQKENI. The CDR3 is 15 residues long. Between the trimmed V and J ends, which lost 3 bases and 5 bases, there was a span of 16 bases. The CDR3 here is CASSPGQGPEETQYF. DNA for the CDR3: TGTGCCAGCTCACCGGGGCAGGGGCCAGAGGAGACCCAGTACTTC.

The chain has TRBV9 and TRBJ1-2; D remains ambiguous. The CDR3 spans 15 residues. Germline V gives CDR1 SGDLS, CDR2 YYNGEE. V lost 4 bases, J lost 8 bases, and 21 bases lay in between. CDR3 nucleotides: TGTGCCAGCAGCTCTTCTTTGGACGCCGCCGGGGGCTACACCTTC. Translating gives CASSSSLDAAGGYTF.

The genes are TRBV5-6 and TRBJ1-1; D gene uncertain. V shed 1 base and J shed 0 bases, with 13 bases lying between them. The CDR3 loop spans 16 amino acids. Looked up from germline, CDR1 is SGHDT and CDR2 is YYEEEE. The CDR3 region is CASSLRAGYMNTEAFF. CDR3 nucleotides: TGTGCCAGCAGCTTGAGGGCAGGATATATGAACACTGAAGCTTTCTTT.

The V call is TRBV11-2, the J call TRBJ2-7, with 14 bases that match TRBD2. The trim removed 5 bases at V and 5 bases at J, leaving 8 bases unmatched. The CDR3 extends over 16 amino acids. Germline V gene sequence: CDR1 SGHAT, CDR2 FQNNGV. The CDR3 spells CASSRRLAGGLDEQYF. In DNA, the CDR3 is TGTGCCAGCAGCAGACGACTAGCGGGAGGGCTCGACGAGCAGTACTTC.

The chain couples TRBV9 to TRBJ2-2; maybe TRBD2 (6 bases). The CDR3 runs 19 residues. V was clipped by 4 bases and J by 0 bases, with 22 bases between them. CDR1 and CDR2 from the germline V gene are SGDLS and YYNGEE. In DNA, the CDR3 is TGTGCCAGCAGCCCCTTTGGAGGGGAGAAGGTGGCGAACACCGGGGAGCTGTTTTTT. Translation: CASSPFGGEKVANTGELFF.

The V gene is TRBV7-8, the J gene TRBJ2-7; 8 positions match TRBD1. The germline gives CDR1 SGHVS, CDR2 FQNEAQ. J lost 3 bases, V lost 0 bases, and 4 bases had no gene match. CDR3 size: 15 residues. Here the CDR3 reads CASSLAHRGSYEQYF. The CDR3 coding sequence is TGTGCCAGCAGCTTAGCCCACAGGGGGAGCTACGAGCAGTACTTC.

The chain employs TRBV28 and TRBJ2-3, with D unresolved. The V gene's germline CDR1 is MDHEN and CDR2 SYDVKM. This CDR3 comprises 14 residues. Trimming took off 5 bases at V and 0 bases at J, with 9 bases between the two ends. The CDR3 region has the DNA TGTGCCAGCAGTCCGCTACTTAGCACAGATACGCAGTATTTT. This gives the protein CASSPLLSTDTQYF.

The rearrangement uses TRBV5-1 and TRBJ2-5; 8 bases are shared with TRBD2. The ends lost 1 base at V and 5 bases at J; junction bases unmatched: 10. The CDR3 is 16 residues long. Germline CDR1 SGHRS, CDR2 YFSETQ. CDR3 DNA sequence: TGCGCCAGCAGCTTGTTGGACGGGGGGGCGACGGAGACCCAGTACTTC. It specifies CASSLLDGGATETQYF.